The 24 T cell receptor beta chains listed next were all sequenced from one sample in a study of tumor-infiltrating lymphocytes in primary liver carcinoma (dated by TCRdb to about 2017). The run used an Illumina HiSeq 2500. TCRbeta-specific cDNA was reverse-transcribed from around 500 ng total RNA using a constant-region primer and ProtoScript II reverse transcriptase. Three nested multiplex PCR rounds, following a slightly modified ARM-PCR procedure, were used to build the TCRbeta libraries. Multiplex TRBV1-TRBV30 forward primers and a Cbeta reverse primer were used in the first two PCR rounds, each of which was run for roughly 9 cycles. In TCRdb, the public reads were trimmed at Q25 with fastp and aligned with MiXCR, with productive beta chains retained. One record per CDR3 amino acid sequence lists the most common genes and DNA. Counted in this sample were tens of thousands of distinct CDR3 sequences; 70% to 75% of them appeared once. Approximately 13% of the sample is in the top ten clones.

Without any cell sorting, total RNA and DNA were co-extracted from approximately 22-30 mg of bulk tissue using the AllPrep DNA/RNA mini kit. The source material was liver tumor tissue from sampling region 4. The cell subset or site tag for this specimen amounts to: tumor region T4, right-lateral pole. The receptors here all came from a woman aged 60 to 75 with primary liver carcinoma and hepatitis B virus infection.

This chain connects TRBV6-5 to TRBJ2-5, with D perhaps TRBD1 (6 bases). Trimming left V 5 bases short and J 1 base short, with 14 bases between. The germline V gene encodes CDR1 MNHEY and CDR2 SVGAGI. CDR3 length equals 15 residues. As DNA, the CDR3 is TGTGCCAGCAGTAATACCAGGGGACCCCAAGAGACCCAGTACTTC. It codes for CASSNTRGPQETQYF.

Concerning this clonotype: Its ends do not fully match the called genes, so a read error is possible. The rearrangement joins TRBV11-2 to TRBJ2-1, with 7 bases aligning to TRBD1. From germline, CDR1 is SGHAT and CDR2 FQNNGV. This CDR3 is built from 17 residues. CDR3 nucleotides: TGTGCTAGCAGCATACGACCGGGACAGAGATCCTACAATGAGCAGTTCTTC. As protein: CASSIRPGQRSYNEQFF.

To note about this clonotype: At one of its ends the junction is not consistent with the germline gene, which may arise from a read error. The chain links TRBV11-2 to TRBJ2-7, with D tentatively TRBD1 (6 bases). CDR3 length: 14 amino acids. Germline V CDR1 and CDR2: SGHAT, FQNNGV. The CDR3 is CASGHRDNPYERYF. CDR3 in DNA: TGTGCCAGCGGCCACCGGGACAACCCCTACGAGCGGTACTTC.

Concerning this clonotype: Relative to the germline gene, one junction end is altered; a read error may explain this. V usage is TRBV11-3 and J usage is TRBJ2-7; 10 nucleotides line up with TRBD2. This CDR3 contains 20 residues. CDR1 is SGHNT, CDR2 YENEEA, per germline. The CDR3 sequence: CASSLEASGRHLRITYERYF. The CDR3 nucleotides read TGTGCCAGCAGTTTAGAAGCTAGCGGGAGACATCTTCGGATAACCTACGAGCGGTACTTC.

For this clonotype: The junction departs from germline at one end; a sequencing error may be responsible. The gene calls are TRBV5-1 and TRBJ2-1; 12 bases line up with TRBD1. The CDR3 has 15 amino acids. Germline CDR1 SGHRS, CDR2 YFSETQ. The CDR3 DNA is TGCACCAGCAGCCTACCGGGACAGGGGGCCAATGAGCAGTTCTTC. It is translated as CTSSLPGQGANEQFF.

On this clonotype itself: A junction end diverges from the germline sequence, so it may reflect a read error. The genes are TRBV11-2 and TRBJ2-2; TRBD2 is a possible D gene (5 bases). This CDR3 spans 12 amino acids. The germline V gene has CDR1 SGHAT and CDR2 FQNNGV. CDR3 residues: CASTDIAWELFF. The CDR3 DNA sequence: TGTGCCAGCACCGACATAGCCTGGGAGCTCTTTTTT.

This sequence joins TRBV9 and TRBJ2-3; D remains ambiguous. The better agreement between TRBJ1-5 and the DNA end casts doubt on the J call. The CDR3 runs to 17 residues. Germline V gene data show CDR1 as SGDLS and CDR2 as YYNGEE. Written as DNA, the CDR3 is TGTGCCAGCAGCCCAATTTCGGCTAGCGGGAGCGGTGATACGCAGCATTTT. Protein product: CASSPISASGSGDTQHF.

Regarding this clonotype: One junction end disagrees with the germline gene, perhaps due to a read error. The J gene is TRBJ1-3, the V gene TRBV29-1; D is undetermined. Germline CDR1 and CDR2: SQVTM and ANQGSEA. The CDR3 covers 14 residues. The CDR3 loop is CNVLGFHSGNTIYF. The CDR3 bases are TGCAACGTTCTGGGATTCCACTCTGGAAACACCATATATTTT.

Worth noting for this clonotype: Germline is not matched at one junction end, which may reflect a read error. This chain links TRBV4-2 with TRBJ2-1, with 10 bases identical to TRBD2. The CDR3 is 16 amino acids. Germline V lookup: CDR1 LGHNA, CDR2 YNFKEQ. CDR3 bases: TGTGCCAGCAGCACGAGGGAAAGCGGGAGGGAATATGAGCAGTTTTTC. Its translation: CASSTRESGREYEQFF.

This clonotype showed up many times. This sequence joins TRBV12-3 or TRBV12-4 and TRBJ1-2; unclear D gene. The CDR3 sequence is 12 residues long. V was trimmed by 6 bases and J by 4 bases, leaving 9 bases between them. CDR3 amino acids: CASSLAGYGYTF. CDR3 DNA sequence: TGTGCCAGCAGCCTCGCGGGCTATGGCTACACCTTC.

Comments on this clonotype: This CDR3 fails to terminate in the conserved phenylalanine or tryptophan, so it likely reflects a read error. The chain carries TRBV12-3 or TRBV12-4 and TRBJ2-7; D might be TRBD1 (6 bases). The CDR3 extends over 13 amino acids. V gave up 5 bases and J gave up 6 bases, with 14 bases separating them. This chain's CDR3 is CASSLYGDTEQYL. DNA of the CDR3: TGTGCCAGCAGTCTTTATGGGGACACCGAGCAGTACCTC.

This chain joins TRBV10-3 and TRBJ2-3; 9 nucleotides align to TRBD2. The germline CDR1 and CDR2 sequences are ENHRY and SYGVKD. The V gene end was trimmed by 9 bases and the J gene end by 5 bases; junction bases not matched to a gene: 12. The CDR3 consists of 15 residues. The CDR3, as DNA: TGTGCCATTAGGGGGGGACTAGCCCCCGAAGATACGCAGTATTTT. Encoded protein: CAIRGGLAPEDTQYF.

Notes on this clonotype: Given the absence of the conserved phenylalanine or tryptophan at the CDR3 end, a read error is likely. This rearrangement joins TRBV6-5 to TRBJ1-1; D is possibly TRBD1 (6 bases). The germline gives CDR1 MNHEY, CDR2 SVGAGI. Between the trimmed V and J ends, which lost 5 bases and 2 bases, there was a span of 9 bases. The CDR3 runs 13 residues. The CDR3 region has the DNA TGTGCCAGCAGTCGGGACATCAACACTGAAGCTTTCCTT. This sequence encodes CASSRDINTEAFL.

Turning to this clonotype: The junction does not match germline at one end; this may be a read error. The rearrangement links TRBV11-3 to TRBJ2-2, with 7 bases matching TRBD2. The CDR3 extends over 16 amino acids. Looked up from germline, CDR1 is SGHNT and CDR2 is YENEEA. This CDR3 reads CASSRSGTNVIRELFF. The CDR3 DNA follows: TGTGCAAGCAGCCGAAGCGGGACCAACGTAATCAGGGAGCTGTTTTTT.

CDR3 DNA: TGTGCCAGCAGCCTTGGGACTAGCGACGAGCAGTACTTC. Its protein product is CASSLGTSDEQYF. The rearrangement uses TRBV16 and TRBJ2-7; TRBD2 agrees at 10 bases. Germline CDR1 and CDR2: KGHSY and FQNENV. The CDR3 sequence is 13 residues long. The trim removed 4 bases at V and 5 bases at J, leaving 2 bases unmatched. The whole variable domain, remainder taken from reference TRBV16 and TRBJ2-7, is GEEVAQTPKHLVRGEGQKAKLYCAPIKGHSYVFWYQQVLKNEFKFLISFQNENVFDETGMPKERFSAKCLPNSPCSLEIQATKLEDSAVYFCASSLGTSDEQYFGPGTRLTVT.

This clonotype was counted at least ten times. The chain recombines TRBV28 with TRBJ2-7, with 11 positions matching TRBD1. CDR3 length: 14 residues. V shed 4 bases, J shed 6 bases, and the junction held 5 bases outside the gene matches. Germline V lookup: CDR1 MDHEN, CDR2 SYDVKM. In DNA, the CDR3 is TGTGCCAGCAGTTGGGGTGGGACAGGGGGCGAGCAGTACTTC. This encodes CASSWGGTGGEQYF.

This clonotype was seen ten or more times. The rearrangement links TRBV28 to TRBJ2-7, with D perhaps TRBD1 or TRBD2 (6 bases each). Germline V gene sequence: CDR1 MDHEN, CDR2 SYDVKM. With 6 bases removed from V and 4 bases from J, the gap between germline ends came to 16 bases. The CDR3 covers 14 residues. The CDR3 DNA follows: TGTGCCAGCAGCGGAGGTACAGGGAGGTACGAGCAGTACTTC. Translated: CASSGGTGRYEQYF.

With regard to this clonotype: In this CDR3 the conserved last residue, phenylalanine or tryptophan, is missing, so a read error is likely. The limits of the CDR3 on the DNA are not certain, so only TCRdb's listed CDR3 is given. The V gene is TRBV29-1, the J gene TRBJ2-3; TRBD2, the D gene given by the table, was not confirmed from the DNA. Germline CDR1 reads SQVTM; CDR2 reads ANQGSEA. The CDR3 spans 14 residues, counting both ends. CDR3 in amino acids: CSVSSGRSTDTQYL.

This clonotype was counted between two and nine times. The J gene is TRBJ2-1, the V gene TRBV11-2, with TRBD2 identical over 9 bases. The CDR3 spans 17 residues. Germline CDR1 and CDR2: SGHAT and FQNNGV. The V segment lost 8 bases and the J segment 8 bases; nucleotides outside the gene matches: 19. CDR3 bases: TGTGCCAGCGGCAGGAGACTAGCGGTGGGGCCGGGGGATGAGCAGTTCTTC. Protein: CASGRRLAVGPGDEQFF.

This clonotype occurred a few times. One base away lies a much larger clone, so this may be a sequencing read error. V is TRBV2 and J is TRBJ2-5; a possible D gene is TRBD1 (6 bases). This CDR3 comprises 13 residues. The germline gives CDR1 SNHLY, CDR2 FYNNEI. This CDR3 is CTSRPTGQETQYF. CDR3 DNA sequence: TGTACCAGCAGACCCACAGGGCAAGAGACCCAGTACTTC.

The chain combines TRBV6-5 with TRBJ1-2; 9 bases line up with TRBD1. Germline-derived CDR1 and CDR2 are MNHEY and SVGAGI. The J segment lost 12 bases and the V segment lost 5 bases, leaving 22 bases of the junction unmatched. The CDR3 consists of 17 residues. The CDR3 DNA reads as TGTGCCAGCAGTCCCTATAGGACAGGGGAGAGTCCTAATTGCCACACCTTC. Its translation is CASSPYRTGESPNCHTF.

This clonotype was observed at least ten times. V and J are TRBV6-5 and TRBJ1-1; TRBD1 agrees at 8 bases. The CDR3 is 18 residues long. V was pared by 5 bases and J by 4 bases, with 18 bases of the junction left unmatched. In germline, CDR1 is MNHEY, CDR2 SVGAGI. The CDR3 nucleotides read TGTGCCAGCAGTCCTATCCGGACAGGGTGGGATCTGGGCACTGAAGCTTTCTTT. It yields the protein CASSPIRTGWDLGTEAFF.

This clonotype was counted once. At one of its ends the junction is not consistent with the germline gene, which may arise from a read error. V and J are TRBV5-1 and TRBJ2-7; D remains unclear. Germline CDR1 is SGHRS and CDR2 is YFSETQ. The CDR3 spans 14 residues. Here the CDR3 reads CASSLLSQGFEQYF. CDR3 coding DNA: TGTGCCAGCAGCTTGTTATCACAAGGCTTCGAGCAATACTTC.

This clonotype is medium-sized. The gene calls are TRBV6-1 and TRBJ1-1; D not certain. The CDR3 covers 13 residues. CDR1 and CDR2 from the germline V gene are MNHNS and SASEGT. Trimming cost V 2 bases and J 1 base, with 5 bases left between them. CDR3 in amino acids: CASSESENTEAFF. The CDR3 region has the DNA TGTGCCAGCAGTGAAAGTGAGAACACTGAAGCTTTCTTT.